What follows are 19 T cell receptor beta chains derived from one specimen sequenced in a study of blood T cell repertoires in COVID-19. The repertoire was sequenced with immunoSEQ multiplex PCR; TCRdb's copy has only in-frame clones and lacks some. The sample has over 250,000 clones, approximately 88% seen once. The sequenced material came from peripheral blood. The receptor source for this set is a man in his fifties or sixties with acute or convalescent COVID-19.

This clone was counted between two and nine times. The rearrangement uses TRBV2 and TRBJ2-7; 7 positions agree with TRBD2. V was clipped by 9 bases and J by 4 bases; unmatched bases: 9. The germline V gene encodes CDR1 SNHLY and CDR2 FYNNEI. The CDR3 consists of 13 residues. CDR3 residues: CASWGEGRYEQYF. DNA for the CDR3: TGTGCCAGTTGGGGGGAGGGAAGGTACGAGCAGTACTTC.

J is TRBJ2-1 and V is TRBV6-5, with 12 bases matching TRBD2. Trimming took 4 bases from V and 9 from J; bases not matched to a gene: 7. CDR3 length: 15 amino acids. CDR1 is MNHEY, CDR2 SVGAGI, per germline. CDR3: CASSFLAGGHVEQFF. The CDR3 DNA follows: TGTGCCAGCAGTTTCCTAGCGGGGGGGCACGTTGAGCAGTTCTTC.

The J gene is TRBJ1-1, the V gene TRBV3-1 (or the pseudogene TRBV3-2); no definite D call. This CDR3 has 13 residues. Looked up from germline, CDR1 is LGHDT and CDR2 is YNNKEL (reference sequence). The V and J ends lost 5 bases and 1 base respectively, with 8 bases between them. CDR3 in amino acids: CASSTTENTEAFF. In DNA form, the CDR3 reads TGTGCCAGCAGCACTACGGAGAACACTGAAGCTTTCTTT.

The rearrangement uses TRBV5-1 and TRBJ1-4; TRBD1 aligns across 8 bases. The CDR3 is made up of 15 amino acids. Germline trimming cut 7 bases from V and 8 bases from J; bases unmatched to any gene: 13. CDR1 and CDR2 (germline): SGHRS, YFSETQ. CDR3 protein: CASAPPGTGREKLFF. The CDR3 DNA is TGCGCCAGCGCCCCACCGGGGACAGGAAGGGAAAAACTGTTTTTT.

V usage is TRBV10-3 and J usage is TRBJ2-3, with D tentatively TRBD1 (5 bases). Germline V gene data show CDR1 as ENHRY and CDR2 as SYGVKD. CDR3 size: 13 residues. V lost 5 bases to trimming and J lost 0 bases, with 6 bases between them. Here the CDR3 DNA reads TGTGCCATCAGTCCAGGGAGCACAGATACGCAGTATTTT. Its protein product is CAISPGSTDTQYF.

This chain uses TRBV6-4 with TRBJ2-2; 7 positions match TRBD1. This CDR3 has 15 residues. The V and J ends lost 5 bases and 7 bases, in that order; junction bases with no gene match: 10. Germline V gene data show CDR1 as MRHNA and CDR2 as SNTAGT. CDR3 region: CASSREGGQVGELFF. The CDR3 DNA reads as TGTGCCAGCAGTCGTGAAGGGGGCCAGGTCGGGGAGCTGTTTTTT.

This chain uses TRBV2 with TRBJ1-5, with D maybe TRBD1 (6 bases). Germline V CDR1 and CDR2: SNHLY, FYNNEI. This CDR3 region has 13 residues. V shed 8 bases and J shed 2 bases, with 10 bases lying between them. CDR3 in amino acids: CASWGPGNQPQHF. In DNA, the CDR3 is TGTGCCAGCTGGGGGCCGGGCAATCAGCCCCAGCATTTT.

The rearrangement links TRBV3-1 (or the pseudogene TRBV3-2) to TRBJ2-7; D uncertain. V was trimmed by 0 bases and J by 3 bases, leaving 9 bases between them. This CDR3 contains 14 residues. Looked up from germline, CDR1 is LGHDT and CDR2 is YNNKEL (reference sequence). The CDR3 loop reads CASSQDVQNYEQYF. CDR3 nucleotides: TGTGCCAGCAGCCAAGACGTCCAGAACTACGAGCAGTACTTC.

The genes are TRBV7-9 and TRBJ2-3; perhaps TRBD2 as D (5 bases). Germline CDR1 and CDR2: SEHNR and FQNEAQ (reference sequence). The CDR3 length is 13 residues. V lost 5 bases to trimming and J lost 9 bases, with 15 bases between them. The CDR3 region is CASSPGSRGTQYF. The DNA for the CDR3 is TGTGCCAGCAGCCCGGGGTCTCGGGGAACGCAGTATTTT.

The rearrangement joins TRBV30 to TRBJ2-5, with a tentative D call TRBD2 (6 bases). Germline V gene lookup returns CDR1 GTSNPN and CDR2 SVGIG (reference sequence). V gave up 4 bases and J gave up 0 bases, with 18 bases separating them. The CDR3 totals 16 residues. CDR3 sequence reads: CAWTSPPGGYQETQYF. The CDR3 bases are TGTGCCTGGACCTCTCCCCCAGGAGGGTACCAAGAGACCCAGTACTTC.

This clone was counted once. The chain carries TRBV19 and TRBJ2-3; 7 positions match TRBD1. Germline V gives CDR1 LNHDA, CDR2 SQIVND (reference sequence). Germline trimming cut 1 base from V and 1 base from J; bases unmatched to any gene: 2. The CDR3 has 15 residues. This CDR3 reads CASSIGQGGTDTQYF. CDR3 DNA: TGTGCCAGTAGTATAGGTCAGGGGGGCACAGATACGCAGTATTTT.

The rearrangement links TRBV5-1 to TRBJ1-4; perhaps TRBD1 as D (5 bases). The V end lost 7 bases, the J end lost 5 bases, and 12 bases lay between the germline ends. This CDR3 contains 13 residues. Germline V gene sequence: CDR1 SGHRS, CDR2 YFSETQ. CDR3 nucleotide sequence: TGCGCCAGCCGGGGGAAAGAGAATGAAAAACTGTTTTTT. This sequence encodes CASRGKENEKLFF.

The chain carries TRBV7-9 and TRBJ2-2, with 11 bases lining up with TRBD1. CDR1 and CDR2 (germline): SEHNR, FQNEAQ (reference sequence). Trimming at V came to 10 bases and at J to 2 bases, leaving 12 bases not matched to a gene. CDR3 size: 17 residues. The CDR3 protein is CATIGTGGSRNTGELFF. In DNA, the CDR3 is TGTGCCACCATCGGGACAGGGGGATCCCGTAACACCGGGGAGCTGTTTTTT.

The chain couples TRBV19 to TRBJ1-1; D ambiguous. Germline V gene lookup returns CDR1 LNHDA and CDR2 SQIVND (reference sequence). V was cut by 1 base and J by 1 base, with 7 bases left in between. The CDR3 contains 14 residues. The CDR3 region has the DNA TGTGCCAGTAGTATAGCGCGGGGGAACACTGAAGCTTTCTTT. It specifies CASSIARGNTEAFF.

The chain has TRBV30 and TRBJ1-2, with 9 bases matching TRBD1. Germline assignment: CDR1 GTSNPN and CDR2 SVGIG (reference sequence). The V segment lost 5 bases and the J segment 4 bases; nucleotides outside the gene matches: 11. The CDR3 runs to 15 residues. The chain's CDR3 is CAWHRDRAIGYGYTF. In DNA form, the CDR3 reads TGTGCCTGGCACCGGGACAGGGCAATTGGCTATGGCTACACCTTC.

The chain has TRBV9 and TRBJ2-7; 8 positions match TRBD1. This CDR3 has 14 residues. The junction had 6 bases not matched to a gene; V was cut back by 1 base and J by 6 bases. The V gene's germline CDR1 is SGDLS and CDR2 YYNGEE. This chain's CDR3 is CASSVSQGAGEQYF. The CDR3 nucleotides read TGTGCCAGCAGCGTAAGCCAGGGGGCGGGCGAGCAGTACTTC.

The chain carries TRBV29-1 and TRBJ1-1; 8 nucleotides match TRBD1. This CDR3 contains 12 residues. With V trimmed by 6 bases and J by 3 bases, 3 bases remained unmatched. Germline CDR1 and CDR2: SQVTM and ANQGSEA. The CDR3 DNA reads TGCAGCGTACGGACAGGGCACACTGAAGCTTTCTTT. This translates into CSVRTGHTEAFF.

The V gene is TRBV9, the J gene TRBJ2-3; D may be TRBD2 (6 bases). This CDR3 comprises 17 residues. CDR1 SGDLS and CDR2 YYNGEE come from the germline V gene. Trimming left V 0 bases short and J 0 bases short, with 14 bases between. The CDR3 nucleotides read TGTGCCAGCAGCGTAGTCGGAGGCGGGGCTAGCACAGATACGCAGTATTTT. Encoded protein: CASSVVGGGASTDTQYF.

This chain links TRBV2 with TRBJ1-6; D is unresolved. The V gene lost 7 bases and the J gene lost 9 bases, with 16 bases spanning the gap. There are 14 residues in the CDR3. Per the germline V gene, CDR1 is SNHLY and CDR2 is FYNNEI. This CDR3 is CASTSNERGSPLHF. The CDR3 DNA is TGTGCCAGCACTTCGAACGAAAGAGGTTCACCCCTCCACTTT.